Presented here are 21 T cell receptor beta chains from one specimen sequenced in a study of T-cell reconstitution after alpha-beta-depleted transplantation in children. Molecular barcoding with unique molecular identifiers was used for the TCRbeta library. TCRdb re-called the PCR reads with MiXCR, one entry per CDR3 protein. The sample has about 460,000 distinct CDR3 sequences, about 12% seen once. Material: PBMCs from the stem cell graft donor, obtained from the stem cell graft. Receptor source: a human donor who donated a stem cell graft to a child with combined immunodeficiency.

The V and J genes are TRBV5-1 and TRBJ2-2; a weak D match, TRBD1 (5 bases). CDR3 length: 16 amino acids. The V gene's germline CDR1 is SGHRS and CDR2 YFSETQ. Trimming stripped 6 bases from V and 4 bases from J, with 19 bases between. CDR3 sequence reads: CASMDLDKGRTGELFF. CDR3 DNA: TGCGCCAGCATGGATCTGGACAAAGGGCGCACCGGGGAGCTGTTTTTT.

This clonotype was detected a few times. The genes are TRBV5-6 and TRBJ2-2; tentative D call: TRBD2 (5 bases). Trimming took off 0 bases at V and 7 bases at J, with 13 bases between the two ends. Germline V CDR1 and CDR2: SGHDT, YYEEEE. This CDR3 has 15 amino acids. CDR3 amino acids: CASSLADVAFGELFF. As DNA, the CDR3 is TGTGCCAGCAGCTTGGCGGACGTAGCGTTCGGGGAGCTGTTTTTT.

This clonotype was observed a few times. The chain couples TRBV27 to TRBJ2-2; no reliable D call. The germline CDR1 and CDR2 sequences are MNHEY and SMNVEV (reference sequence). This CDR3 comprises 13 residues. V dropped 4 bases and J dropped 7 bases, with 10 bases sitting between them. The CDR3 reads CASSSNGDGELFF. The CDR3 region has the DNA TGTGCCAGCAGTTCGAATGGGGACGGGGAGCTGTTTTTT.

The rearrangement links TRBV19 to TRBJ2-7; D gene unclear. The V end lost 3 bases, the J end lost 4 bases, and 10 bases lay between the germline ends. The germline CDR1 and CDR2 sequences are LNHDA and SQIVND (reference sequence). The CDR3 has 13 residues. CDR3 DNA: TGTGCCAGTAGTATTTCACAGTCTTACGAGCAGTACTTC. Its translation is CASSISQSYEQYF.

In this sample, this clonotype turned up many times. The CDR3 is CASSGAGDTQYF. The CDR3 nucleotides are TGCGCCAGCTCCGGGGCGGGAGATACGCAGTATTTT. The gene calls are TRBV5-1 and TRBJ2-3; D may be TRBD1 or TRBD2 (5 bases each). Per the germline V gene, CDR1 is SGHRS and CDR2 is YFSETQ. This CDR3 is built from 12 residues. V gave up 7 bases and J gave up 5 bases, with 11 bases separating them.

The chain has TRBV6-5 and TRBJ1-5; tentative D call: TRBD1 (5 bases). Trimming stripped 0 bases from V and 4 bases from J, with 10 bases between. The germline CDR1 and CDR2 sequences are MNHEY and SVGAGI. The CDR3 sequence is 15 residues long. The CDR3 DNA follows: TGTGCCAGCAGTTACTCGTGGGCAGGGAATCAGCCCCAGCATTTT. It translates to CASSYSWAGNQPQHF.

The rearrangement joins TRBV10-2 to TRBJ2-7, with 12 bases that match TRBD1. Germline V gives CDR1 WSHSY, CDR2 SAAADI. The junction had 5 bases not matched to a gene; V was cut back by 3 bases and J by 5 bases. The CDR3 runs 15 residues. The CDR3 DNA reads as TGCGCCAGCAGTGACCCGGGACAGGGGGCCCACGAGCAGTACTTC. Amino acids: CASSDPGQGAHEQYF.

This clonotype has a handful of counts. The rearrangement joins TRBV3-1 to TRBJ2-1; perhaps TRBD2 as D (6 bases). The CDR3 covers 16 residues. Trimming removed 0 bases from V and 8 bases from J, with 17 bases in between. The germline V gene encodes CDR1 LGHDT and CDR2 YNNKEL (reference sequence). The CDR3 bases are TGTGCCAGCAGCCAAGATAACGGGAGAAAAAGGGATGAGCAGTTCTTC. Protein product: CASSQDNGRKRDEQFF.

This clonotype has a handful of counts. The CDR3, as DNA: TGTGCCAGCAGCTTAGTCGATGAGACCCAGTACTTC. As protein: CASSLVDETQYF. The chain couples TRBV7-2 to TRBJ2-5; D not resolved. CDR3 length: 12 amino acids. In germline, CDR1 is SGHTA, CDR2 FQGNSA. V lost 1 base and J 5 bases, leaving 5 bases between the germline ends. Complete variable domain (other parts from reference TRBV7-2 and TRBJ2-5): GAGVSQSPSNKVTEKGKDVELRCDPISGHTALYWYRQSLGQGLEFLIYFQGNSAPDKSGLPSDRFSAERTGGSVSTLTIQRTQQEDSAVYLCASSLVDETQYFGPGTRLLVL.

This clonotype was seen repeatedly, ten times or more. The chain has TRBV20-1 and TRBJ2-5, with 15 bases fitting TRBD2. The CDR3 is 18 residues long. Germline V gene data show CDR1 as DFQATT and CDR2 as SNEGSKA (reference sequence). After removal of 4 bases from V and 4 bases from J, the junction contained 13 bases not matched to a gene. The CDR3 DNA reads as TGCAGTGCTACCCCGGGGGGACTAGCGGGAGGATGGGGAGAGACCCAGTACTTC. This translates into CSATPGGLAGGWGETQYF.

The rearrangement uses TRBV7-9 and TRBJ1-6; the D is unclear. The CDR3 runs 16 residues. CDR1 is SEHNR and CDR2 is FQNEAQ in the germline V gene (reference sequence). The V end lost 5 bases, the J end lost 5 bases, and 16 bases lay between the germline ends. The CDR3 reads CASSPIARANNSPLHF. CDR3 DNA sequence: TGTGCCAGCAGCCCCATCGCCCGGGCCAATAATTCACCCCTCCACTTT.

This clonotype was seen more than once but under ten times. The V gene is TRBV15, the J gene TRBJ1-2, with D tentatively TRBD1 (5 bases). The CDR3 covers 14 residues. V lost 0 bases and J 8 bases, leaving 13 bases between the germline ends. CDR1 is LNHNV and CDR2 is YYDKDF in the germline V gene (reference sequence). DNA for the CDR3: TGTGCCACCAGCAGAGATCGGGGGACGCAGGGCTACACCTTC. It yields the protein CATSRDRGTQGYTF.

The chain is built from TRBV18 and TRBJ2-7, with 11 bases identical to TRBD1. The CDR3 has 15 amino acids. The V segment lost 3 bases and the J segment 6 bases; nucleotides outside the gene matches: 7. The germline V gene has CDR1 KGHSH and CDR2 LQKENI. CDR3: CASSPAIGTGGEQYF. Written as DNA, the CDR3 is TGTGCCAGCTCACCGGCAATCGGGACAGGGGGCGAGCAGTACTTC.

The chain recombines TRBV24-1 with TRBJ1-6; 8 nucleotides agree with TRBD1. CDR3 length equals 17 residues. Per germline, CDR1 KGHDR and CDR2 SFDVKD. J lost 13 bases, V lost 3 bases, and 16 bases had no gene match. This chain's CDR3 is CATSDPQLRTGIVPLHF. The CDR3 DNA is TGTGCCACCAGTGATCCGCAGTTAAGGACAGGGATCGTTCCCCTCCACTTT.

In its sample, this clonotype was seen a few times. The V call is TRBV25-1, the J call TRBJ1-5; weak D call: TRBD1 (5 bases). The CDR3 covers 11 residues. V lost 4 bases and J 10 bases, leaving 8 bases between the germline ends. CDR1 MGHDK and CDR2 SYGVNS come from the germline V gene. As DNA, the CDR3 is TGTGCCAGCAGTGCCGGGGGACCCCAGCATTTT. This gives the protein CASSAGGPQHF.

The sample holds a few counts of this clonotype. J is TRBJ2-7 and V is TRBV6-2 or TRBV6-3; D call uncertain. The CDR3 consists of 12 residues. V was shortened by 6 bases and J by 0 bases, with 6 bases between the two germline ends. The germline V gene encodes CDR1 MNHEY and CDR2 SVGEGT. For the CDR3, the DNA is TGTGCCAGCAGAACGGCCTCCTACGAGCAGTACTTC. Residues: CASRTASYEQYF.

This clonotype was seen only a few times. The CDR3 DNA reads as TGTGCCAGCAGCAAAGAAGTCCCGGCGGGAGGGCCGGAGACCCAGTACTTC. Residues: CASSKEVPAGGPETQYF. This chain uses TRBV21-1 with TRBJ2-5; the table's D call of TRBD2 was not tested on the DNA. TRBV21-1 constitutes a pseudogene. The CDR3 has 17 residues.

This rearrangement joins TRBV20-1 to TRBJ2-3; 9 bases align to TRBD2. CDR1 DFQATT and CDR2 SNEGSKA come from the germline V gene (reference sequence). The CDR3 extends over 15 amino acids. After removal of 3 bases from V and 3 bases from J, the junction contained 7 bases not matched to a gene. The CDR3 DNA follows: TGCAGTGCTAGCAGGCTAGCGGGGTATACAGATACGCAGTATTTT. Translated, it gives CSASRLAGYTDTQYF.

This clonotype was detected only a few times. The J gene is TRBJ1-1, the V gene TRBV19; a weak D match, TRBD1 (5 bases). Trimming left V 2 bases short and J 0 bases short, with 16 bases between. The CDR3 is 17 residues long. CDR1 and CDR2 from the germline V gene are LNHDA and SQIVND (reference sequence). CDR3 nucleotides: TGTGCCAGTAGTATAATCCTGGCAGGGTTGTTGAACACTGAAGCTTTCTTT. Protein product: CASSIILAGLLNTEAFF. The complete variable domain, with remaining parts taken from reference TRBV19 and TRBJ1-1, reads DGGITQSPKYLFRKEGQNVTLSCEQNLNHDAMYWYRQDPGQGLRLIYYSQIVNDFQKGDIAEGYSVSREKKESFPLTVTSAQKNPTAFYLCASSIILAGLLNTEAFFGQGTRLTVV.

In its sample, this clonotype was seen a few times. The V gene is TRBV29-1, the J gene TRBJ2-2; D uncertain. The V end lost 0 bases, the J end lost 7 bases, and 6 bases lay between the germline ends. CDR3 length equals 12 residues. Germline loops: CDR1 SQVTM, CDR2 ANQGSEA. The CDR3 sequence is CSVEDPHGELFF. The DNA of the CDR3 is TGCAGCGTTGAAGATCCCCACGGGGAGCTGTTTTTT.

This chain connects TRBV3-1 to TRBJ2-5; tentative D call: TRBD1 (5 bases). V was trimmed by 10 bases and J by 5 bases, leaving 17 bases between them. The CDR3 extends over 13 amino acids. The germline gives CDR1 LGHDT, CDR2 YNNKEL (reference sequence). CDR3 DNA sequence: TGTGCCACCTGCAAACAGGACCCTGAGACCCAGTACTTC. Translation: CATCKQDPETQYF.